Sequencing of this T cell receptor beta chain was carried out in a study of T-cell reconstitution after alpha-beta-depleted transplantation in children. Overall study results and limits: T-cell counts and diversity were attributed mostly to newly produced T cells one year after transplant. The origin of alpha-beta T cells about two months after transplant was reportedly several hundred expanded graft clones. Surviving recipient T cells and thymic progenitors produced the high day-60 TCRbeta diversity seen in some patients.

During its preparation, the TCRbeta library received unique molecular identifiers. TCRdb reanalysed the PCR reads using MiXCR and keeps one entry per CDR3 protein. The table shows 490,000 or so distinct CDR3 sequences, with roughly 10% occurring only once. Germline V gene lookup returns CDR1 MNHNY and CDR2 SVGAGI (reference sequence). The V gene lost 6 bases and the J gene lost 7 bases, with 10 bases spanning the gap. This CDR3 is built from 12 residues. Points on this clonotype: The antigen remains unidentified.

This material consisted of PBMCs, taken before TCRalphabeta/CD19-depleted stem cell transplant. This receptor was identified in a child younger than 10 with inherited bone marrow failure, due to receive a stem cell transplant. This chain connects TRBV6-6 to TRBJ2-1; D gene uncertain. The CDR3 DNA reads TGTGCCAGCAGACCCGCGAGGAATGAGCAGTTCTTC. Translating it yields CASRPARNEQFF.